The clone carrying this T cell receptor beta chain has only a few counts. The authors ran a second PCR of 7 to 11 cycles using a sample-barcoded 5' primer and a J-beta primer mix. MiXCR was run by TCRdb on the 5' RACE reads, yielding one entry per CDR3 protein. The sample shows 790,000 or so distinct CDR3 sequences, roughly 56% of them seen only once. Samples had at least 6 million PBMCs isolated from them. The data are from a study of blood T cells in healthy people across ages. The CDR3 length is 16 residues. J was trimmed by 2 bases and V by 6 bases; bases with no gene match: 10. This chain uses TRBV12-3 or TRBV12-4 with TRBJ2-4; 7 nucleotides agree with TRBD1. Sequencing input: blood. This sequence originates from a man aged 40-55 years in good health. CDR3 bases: TGTGCCAGCAGAGCTACAGGGGTAGGGACCAAAAACATTCAGTACTTC. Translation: CASRATGVGTKNIQYF.